These T cell receptor beta chains were read from a single sample in a study of blood T cell repertoires in COVID-19. Repertoires were generated with immunoSEQ multiplex PCR, while TCRdb's copy carries only in-frame clones and drops some. This sample has approximately 300,000 clones, with roughly nine tenths found just once. The sample taken for sequencing was PBMCs or T cells enriched from blood (not recorded which). The receptors come from a woman aged 30 to 39 who had been exposed to COVID-19. Both conserved end residues are part of each CDR3. The order of the fields is V gene, CDR3 protein.

V gene: TRBV2; CDR3 protein: CASSGGQGYSYEQYF
V gene: TRBV29-1; CDR3 protein: CSASGGPGDVADTQYF
V gene: TRBV23-1; CDR3 protein: CASRCDRGVCYNSPLHF
V gene: TRBV30; CDR3 protein: CAWRVPGLAGGPESYEQYF
V gene: TRBV6-2/TRBV6-3; CDR3 protein: CASSSERAGGLETQYF
V gene: TRBV7-9; CDR3 protein: CASSLRTPFSPPGSPLHF
V gene: TRBV27; CDR3 protein: CASSWGGAYGYTF
V gene: TRBV15; CDR3 protein: CATSNTGGTRNIQYF
V gene: TRBV6-5; CDR3 protein: CATLAGPTYNEQFF
V gene: TRBV4-2; CDR3 protein: CASSQVGTGGPYEQYF
V gene: TRBV2; CDR3 protein: CASSAQGVRGTEAFF
V gene: TRBV5-4; CDR3 protein: CASVDPNTGELFF
V gene: TRBV3-1/TRBV3-2; CDR3 protein: CASSQRDRVGNEQFF
V gene: TRBV27; CDR3 protein: CASNWAGGSDTEAFF
V gene: TRBV2; CDR3 protein: CASSEAFASPYSYEQYF